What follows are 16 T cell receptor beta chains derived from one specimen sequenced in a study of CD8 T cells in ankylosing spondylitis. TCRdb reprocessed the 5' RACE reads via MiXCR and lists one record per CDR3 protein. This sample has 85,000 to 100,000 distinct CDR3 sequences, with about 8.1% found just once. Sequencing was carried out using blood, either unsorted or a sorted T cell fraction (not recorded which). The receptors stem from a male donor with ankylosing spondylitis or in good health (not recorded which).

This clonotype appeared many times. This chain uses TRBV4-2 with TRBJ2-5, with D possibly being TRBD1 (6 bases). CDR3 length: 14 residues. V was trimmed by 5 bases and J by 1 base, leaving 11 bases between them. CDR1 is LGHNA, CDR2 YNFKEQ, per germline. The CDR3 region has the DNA TGTGCCAGCAGCGGTACAGGGACCCAAGAGACCCAGTACTTC. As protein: CASSGTGTQETQYF.

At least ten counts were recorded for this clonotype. The CDR3 region is CASSGAGLTYEQYF. The CDR3 region has the DNA TGTGCCAGCAGTGGTGCAGGGCTGACCTACGAGCAGTACTTC. The V call is TRBV6-4, the J call TRBJ2-7; possibly TRBD1 for D (5 bases). The CDR3 runs to 14 residues. The V end was cut by 4 bases, the J end by 2 bases, with 12 bases between. Germline loops: CDR1 MRHNA, CDR2 SNTAGT.

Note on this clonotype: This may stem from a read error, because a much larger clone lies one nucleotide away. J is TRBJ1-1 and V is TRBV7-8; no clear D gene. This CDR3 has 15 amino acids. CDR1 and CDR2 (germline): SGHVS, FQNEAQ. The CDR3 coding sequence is TGTGCCAGCAGCTTATATGCAGGAATGAACCCTGAAGCTTTCTTT. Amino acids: CASSLYAGMNPEAFF.

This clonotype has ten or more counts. CDR3 coding DNA: TGTGCCAGTATGGCTCCCGCGTCTGGGACAGTGTTGGGCCATAATACGCAGTATTTT. Translated: CASMAPASGTVLGHNTQYF. The V call is TRBV19, the J call TRBJ2-3; 7 nucleotides match TRBD1. V shed 7 bases and J 7 bases; nucleotides not matched to a gene: 26. The CDR3 length is 19 residues. Germline CDR1 and CDR2: LNHDA and SQIVND (reference sequence).

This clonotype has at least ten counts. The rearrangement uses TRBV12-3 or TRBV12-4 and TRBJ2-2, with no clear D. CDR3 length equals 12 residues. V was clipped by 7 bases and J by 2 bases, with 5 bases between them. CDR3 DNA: TGTGCCAGCACCGTTAACACCGGGGAGCTGTTTTTT. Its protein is CASTVNTGELFF.

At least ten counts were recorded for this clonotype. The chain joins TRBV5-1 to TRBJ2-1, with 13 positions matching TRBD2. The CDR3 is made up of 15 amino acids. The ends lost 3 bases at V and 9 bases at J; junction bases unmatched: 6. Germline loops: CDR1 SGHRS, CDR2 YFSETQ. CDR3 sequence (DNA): TGCGCCAGCAGCTACACTAGCGGGGGGGCGAGTGAGCAGTTCTTC. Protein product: CASSYTSGGASEQFF.

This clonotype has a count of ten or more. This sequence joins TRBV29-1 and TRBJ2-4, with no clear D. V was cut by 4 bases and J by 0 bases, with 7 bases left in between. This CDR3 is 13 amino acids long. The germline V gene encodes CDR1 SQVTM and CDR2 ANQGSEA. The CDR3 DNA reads TGCAGCGTTGCGGAATTAGCCAAAAACATTCAGTACTTC. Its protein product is CSVAELAKNIQYF.

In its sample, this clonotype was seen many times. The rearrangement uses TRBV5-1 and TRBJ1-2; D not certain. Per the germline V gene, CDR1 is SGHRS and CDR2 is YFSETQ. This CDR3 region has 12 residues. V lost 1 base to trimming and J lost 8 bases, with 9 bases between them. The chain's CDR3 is CASSLRGAGYTF. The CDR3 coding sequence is TGCGCCAGCAGCTTGCGGGGAGCAGGCTACACCTTC.

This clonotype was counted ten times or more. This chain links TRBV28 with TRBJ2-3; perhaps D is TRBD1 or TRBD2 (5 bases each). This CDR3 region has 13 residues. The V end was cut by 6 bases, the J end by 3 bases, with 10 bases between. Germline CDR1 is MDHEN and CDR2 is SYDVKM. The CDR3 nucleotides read TGTGCCAGCAGAGCGGACACTACAGATACGCAGTATTTT. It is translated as CASRADTTDTQYF.

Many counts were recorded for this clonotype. Written as DNA, the CDR3 is TGTGCCAGCAGTTTAAGTAGTGCCTCCTACGAGCAGTACTTC. Amino acids: CASSLSSASYEQYF. The chain employs TRBV12-3 or TRBV12-4 and TRBJ2-7; D gene ambiguous. CDR3 length: 14 residues. Trimming cost V 2 bases and J 0 bases, with 8 bases left between them.

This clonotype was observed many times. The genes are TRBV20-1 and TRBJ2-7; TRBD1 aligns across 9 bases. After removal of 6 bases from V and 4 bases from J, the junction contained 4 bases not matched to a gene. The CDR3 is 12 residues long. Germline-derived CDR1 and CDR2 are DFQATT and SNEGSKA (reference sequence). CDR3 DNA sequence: TGCAGTGCACAGGGGGCGAGGTACGAGCAGTACTTC. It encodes CSAQGARYEQYF.

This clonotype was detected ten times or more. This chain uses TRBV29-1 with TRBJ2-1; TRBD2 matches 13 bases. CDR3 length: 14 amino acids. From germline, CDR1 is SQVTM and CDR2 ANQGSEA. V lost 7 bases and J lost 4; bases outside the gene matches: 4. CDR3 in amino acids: CSGRLAGGYNEQFF. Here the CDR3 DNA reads TGCAGCGGCAGACTAGCGGGAGGTTACAATGAGCAGTTCTTC.

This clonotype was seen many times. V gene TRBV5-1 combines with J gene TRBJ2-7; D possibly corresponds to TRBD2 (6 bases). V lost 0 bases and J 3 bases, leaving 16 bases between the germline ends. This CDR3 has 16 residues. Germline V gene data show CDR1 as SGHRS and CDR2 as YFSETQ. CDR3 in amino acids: CASSLAEGLGNYEQYF. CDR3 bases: TGCGCCAGCAGCTTGGCCGAGGGACTGGGCAACTACGAGCAGTACTTC.

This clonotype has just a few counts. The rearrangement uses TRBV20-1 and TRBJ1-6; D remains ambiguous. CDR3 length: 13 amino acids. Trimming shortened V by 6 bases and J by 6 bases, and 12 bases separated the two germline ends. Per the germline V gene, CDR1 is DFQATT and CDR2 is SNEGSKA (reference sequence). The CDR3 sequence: CSAAGVLNSPLHF. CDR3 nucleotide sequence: TGCAGTGCCGCCGGGGTCCTTAATTCACCCCTCCACTTT.

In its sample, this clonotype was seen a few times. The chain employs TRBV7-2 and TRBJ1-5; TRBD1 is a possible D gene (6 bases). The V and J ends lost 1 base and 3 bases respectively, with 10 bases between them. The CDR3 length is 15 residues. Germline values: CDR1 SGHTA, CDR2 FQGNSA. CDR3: CASSLEQGYNQPQHF. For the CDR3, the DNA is TGTGCCAGCAGCTTAGAACAGGGCTACAATCAGCCCCAGCATTTT.

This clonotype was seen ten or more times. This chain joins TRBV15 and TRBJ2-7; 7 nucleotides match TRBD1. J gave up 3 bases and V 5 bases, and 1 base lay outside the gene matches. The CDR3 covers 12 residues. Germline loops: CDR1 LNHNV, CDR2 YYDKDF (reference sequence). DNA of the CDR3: TGTGCCACCAGCGGGGACAGCTACGAGCAGTACTTC. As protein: CATSGDSYEQYF.